A single sample is the source of the 9 T cell receptor beta chains below, sequenced in a study of blood T cell repertoires in COVID-19. Clones were read by immunoSEQ multiplex PCR, and TCRdb kept only the in-frame ones, dropping some. The sample lists 370,000 or so clones, roughly 80% seen once, with more than 0.85% in the top ten. Sequences were obtained from peripheral blood. The receptors derive from a human donor with acute or convalescent COVID-19. The donor label of this sample is uncertain.

The rearrangement uses TRBV29-1 and TRBJ2-1; TRBD2 aligns across 7 bases. The CDR3 sequence is 14 residues long. Germline V gene lookup returns CDR1 SQVTM and CDR2 ANQGSEA. V dropped 6 bases and J dropped 3; count of bases not matched to a gene: 8. Here the CDR3 DNA reads TGCAGCGTGAGGCTAGCGGACTACTACAATGAGCAGTTCTTC. It translates to CSVRLADYYNEQFF.

CDR3 protein: CASSYTQTGKDGYTF. The CDR3 DNA reads as TGTGCCAGCAGTTACACACAGACAGGGAAGGACGGCTACACCTTC. The rearrangement joins TRBV6-5 to TRBJ1-2, with 7 bases that match TRBD1. V lost 2 bases, J lost 8 bases, and 11 bases stayed unmatched. Per germline, CDR1 MNHEY and CDR2 SVGAGI. The CDR3 is 15 amino acids.

The chain uses TRBV7-8 and TRBJ2-2; D unclear. The germline CDR1 and CDR2 sequences are SGHVS and FQNEAQ. V dropped 5 bases and J dropped 5 bases, with 15 bases sitting between them. The CDR3 is 15 amino acids. In DNA form, the CDR3 reads TGTGCCAGCAGCATTACTCCGTTTCGAACCGGGGAGCTGTTTTTT. Translating gives CASSITPFRTGELFF. The complete variable domain, with remaining parts taken from reference TRBV7-8 and TRBJ2-2, reads GAGVSQSPRYKVAKRGQDVALRCDPISGHVSLFWYQQALGQGPEFLTYFQNEAQLDKSGLPSDRFFAERPEGSVSTLKIQRTQQEDSAVYLCASSITPFRTGELFFGEGSRLTVL.

V usage is TRBV5-4 and J usage is TRBJ2-6; no firm D call. V dropped 5 bases and J dropped 0 bases, with 9 bases sitting between them. CDR1 and CDR2 from the germline V gene are SGHNT and YYREEE (reference sequence). This CDR3 is 15 amino acids long. As DNA, the CDR3 is TGTGCCAGCAGTGAGATGATCTCTGGGGCCAACGTCCTGACTTTC. Translated, it gives CASSEMISGANVLTF. Based on the CDR3 plus reference TRBV5-4 and TRBJ2-6, the full variable domain is ETGVTQSPTHLIKTRGQQVTLRCSSQSGHNTVSWYQQALGQGPQFIFQYYREEENGRGNFPPRFSGLQFPNYSSELNVNALELDDSALYLCASSEMISGANVLTFGAGSRLTVL.

The chain combines TRBV6-5 with TRBJ1-2; TRBD1 is a possible D gene (5 bases). This CDR3 comprises 15 residues. The V gene lost 2 bases and the J gene lost 5 bases, with 15 bases spanning the gap. The V gene's germline CDR1 is MNHEY and CDR2 SVGAGI. CDR3 nucleotide sequence: TGTGCCAGCAGTTACAACCAGGGAAGAAGGTATGGCTACACCTTC. It encodes CASSYNQGRRYGYTF.

V is TRBV25-1 and J is TRBJ1-2; D is possibly TRBD1 (6 bases). V gave up 0 bases and J gave up 4 bases, with 9 bases separating them. This CDR3 has 14 amino acids. Germline-derived CDR1 and CDR2 are MGHDK and SYGVNS. Written as DNA, the CDR3 is TGTGCCAGCAGTGAATACTCAGGGGTCTATGGCTACACCTTC. Its protein product is CASSEYSGVYGYTF.

V and J are TRBV5-1 and TRBJ2-2, with D unclear. The ends were cut back, 1 base at V and 1 base at J, with 8 bases in the middle. The germline V gene has CDR1 SGHRS and CDR2 YFSETQ. The CDR3 has 15 residues. The CDR3 spells CASSLLERNTGELFF. CDR3 bases: TGCGCCAGCAGCTTGCTGGAGCGGAACACCGGGGAGCTGTTTTTT.

The rearrangement uses TRBV19 and TRBJ2-2, with 11 nucleotides matching TRBD1. The ends lost 4 bases at V and 4 bases at J; junction bases unmatched: 8. Germline loops: CDR1 LNHDA, CDR2 SQIVND (reference sequence). The CDR3 spans 17 residues. CDR3 residues: CASSTLRDRGTTGELFF. As DNA, the CDR3 is TGTGCCAGTAGTACCTTGCGGGACAGGGGGACCACCGGGGAGCTGTTTTTT.

The rearrangement links TRBV5-1 to TRBJ2-1; 7 bases map to TRBD2. The germline CDR1 and CDR2 sequences are SGHRS and YFSETQ. With V trimmed by 2 bases and J by 9 bases, 2 bases remained unmatched. The CDR3 has 12 residues. CDR3 loop: CASSFLAAEQFF. The CDR3 bases are TGCGCCAGCAGCTTCCTAGCGGCTGAGCAGTTCTTC. The variable domain in full, completed from reference TRBV5-1 and TRBJ2-1, reads KAGVTQTPRYLIKTRGQQVTLSCSPISGHRSVSWYQQTPGQGLQFLFEYFSETQRNKGNFPGRFSGRQFSNSRSEMNVSTLELGDSALYLCASSFLAAEQFFGPGTRLTVL.